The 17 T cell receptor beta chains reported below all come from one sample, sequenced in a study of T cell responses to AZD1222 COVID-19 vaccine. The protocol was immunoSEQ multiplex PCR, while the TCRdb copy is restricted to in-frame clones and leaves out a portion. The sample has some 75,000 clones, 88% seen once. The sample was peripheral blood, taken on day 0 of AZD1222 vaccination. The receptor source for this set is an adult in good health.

CDR3 protein: CASSLIGGYTF. The CDR3 DNA sequence: TGTGCCAGCAGCTTAATCGGAGGCTACACCTTC. The V call is TRBV7-9, the J call TRBJ1-2; D is uncertain. The CDR3 has 11 amino acids. Germline loops: CDR1 SEHNR, CDR2 FQNEAQ (reference sequence). Trimming shortened V by 2 bases and J by 8 bases, and 6 bases separated the two germline ends.

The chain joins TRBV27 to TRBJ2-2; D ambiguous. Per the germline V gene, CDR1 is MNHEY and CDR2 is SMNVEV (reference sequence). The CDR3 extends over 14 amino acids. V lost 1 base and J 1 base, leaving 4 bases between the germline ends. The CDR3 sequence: CASSLLQNTGELFF. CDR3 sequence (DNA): TGTGCCAGCAGTTTATTACAGAACACCGGGGAGCTGTTTTTT.

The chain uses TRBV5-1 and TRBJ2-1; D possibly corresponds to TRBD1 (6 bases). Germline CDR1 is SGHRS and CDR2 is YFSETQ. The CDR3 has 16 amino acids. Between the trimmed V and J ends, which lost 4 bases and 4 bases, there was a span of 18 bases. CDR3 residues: CASSPGSSGAYNEQFF. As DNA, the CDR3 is TGCGCCAGCAGCCCGGGGTCCTCAGGGGCGTACAATGAGCAGTTCTTC.

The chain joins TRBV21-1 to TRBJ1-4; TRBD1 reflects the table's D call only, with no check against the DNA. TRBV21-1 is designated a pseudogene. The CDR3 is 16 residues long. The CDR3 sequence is CASSKAGPEGVEKLFF. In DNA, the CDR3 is TGTGCCAGCAGCAAAGCAGGCCCCGAAGGGGTTGAAAAACTGTTTTTT.

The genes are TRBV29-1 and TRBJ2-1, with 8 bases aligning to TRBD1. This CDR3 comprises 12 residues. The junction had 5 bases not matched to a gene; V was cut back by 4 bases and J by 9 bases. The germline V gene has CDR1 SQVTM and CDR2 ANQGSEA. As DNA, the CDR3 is TGCAGCGTTGGGCAGGGGGCAAGTGAGCAGTTCTTC. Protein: CSVGQGASEQFF.

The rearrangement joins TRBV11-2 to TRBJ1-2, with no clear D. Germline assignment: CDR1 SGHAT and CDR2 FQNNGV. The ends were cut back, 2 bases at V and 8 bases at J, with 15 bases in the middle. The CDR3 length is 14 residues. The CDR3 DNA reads TGTGCCAGCAGCTTATCCCCCCGACTCGAGGGCTACACCTTC. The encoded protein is CASSLSPRLEGYTF.

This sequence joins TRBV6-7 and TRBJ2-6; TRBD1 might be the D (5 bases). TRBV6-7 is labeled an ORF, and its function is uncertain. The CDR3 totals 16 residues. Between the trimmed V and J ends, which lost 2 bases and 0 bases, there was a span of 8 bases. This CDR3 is CASSYVGPSGANVLTF. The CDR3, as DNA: TGTGCCAGCAGTTACGTGGGGCCCTCTGGGGCCAACGTCCTGACTTTC.

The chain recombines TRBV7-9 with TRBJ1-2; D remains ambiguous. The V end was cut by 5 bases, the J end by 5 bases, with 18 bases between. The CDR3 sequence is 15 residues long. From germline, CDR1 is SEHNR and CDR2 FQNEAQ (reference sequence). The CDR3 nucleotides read TGTGCCAGCAGCCCGAGGCAAGCCGAGTGGTATGGCTACACCTTC. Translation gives CASSPRQAEWYGYTF.

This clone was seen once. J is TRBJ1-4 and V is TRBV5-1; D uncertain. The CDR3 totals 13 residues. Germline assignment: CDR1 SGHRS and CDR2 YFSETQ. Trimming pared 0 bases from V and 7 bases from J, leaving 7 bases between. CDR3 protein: CASSLGGSEKLFF. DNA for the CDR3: TGCGCCAGCAGCTTGGGAGGGAGTGAAAAACTGTTTTTT.

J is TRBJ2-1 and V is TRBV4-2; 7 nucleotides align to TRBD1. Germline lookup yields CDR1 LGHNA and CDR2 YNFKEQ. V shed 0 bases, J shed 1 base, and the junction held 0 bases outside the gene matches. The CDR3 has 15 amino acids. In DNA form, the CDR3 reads TGTGCCAGCAGCCAAGAGGACAGGTCCTACAATGAGCAGTTCTTC. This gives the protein CASSQEDRSYNEQFF.

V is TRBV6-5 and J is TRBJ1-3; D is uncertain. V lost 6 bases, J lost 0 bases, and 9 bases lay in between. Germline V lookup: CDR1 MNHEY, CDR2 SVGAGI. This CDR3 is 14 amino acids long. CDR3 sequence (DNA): TGTGCCAGCAGGGGCCCTCGCTCTGGAAACACCATATATTTT. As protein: CASRGPRSGNTIYF.

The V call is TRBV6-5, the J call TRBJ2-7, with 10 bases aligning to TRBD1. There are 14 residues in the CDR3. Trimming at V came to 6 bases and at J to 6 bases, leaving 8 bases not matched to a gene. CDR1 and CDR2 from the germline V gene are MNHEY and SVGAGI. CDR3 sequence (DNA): TGTGCCAGCAGACCCCCGGGACAGGGGTTCGAGCAGTACTTC. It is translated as CASRPPGQGFEQYF.

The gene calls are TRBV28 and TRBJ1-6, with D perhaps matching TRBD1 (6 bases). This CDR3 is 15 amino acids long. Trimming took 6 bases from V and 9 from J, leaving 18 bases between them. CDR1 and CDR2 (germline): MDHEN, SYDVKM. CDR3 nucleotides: TGTGCCAGCAGGCTAATCGGGACACACAGTTCACCCCTCCACTTT. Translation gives CASRLIGTHSSPLHF.

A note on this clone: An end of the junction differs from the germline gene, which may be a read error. The CDR3 DNA is TGTGCCACCAGTGACTCGAGACGGAGGTCCCAATACTTC. This gives the protein CATSDSRRRSQYF. This chain connects TRBV24-1 to TRBJ2-5, with a tentative D call TRBD2 (5 bases). There are 13 residues in the CDR3. The V gene's germline CDR1 is KGHDR and CDR2 SFDVKD.

Written as DNA, the CDR3 is TGTGCCAGCAGTCCCCGGACTAGCGGGAGCGTCGAGTTCTTC. This gives the protein CASSPRTSGSVEFF. The rearrangement links TRBV6-5 to TRBJ2-1; TRBD2 matches 13 bases. V was pared by 5 bases and J by 14 bases, with 9 bases of the junction left unmatched. Per germline, CDR1 MNHEY and CDR2 SVGAGI. CDR3 length: 14 residues.

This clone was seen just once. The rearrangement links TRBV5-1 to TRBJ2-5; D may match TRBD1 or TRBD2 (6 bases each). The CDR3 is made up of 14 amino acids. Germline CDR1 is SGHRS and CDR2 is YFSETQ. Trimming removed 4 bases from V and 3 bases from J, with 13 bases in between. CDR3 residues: CASSAGRTEETQYF. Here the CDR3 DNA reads TGCGCCAGCAGCGCGGGGCGGACAGAAGAGACCCAGTACTTC. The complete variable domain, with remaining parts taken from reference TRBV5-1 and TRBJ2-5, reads KAGVTQTPRYLIKTRGQQVTLSCSPISGHRSVSWYQQTPGQGLQFLFEYFSETQRNKGNFPGRFSGRQFSNSRSEMNVSTLELGDSALYLCASSAGRTEETQYFGPGTRLLVL.

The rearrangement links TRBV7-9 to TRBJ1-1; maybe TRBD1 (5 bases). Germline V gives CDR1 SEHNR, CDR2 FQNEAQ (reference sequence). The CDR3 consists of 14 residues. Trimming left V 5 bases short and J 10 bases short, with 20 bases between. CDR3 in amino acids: CASSAQGRASRAFF. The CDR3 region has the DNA TGTGCCAGCAGCGCCCAGGGCAGGGCTTCCCGAGCTTTCTTT.